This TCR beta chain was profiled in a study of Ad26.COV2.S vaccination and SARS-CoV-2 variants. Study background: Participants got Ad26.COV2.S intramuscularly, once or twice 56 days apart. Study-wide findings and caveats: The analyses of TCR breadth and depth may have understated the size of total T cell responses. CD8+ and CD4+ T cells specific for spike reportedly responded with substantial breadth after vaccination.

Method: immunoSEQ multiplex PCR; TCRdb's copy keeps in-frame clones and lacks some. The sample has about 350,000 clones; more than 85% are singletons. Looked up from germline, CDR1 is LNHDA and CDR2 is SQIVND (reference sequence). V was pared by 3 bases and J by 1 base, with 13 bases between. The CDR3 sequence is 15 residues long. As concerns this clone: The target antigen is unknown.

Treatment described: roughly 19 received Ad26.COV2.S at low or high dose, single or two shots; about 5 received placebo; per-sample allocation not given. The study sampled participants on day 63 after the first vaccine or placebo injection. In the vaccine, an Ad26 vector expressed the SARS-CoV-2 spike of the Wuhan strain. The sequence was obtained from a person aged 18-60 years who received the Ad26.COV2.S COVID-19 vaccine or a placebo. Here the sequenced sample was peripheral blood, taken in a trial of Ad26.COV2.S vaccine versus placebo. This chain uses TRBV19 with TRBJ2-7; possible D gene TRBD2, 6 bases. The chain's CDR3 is CASSIGLGGSYEQYF. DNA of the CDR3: TGTGCCAGTAGTATTGGTCTGGGAGGTTCCTACGAGCAGTACTTC.